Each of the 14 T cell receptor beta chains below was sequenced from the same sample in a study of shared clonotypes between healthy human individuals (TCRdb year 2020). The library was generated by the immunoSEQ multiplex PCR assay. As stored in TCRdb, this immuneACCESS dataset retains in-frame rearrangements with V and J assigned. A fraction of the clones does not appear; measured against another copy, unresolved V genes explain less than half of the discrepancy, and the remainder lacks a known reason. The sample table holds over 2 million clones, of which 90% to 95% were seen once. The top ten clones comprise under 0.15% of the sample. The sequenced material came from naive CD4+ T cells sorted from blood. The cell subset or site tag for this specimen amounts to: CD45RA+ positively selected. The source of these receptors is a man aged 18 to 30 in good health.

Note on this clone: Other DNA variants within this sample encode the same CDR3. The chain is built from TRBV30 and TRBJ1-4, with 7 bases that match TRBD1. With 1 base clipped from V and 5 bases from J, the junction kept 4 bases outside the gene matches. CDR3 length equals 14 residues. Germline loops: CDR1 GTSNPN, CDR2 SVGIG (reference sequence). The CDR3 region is CAWSGQGRNEKLFF. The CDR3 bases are TGTGCCTGGAGTGGACAGGGCAGAAATGAAAAACTGTTTTTT.

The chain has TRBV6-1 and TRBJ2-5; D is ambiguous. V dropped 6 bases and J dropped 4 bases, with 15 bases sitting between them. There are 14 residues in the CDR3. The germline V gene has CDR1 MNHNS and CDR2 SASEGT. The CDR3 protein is CASRRPGSPETQYF. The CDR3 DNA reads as TGTGCCAGCAGGAGACCAGGAAGCCCAGAGACCCAGTACTTC.

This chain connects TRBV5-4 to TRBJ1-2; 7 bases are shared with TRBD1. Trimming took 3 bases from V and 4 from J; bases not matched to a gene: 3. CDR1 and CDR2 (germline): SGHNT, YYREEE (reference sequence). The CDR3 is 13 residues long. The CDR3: CASSWGQPYGYTF. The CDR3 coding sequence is TGTGCCAGCAGCTGGGGACAGCCCTATGGCTACACCTTC.

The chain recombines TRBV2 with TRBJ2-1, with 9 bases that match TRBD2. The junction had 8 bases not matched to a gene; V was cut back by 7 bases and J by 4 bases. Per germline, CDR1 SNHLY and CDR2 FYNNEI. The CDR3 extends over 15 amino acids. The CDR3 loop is CASTQSGGPYNEQFF. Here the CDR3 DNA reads TGTGCCAGCACCCAAAGCGGGGGGCCGTACAATGAGCAGTTCTTC.

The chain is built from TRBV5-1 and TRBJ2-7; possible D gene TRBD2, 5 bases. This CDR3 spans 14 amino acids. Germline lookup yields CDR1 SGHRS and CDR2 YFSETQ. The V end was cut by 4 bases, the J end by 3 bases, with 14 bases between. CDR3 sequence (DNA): TGCGCCAGCAGCGCACTTAGCGTGGACTACGAGCAGTACTTC. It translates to CASSALSVDYEQYF. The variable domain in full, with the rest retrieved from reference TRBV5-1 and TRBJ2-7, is KAGVTQTPRYLIKTRGQQVTLSCSPISGHRSVSWYQQTPGQGLQFLFEYFSETQRNKGNFPGRFSGRQFSNSRSEMNVSTLELGDSALYLCASSALSVDYEQYFGPGTRLTVT.

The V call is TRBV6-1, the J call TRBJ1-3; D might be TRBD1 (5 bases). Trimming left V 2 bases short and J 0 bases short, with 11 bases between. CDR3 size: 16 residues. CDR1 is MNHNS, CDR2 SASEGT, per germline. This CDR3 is CASSEPRQSSGNTIYF. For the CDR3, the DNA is TGTGCCAGCAGTGAACCCCGACAGAGCTCTGGAAACACCATATATTTT.

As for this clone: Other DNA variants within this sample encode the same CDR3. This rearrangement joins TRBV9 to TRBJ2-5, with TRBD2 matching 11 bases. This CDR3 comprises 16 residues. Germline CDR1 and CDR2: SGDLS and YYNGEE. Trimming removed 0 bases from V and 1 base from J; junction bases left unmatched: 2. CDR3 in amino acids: CASSVGLAGGQETQYF. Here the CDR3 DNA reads TGTGCCAGCAGCGTAGGGCTAGCGGGGGGCCAAGAGACCCAGTACTTC.

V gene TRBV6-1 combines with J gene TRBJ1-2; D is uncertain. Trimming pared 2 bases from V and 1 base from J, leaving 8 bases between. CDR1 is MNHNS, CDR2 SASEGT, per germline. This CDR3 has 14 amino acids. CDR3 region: CASSELWNNYGYTF. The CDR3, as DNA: TGTGCCAGCAGTGAACTCTGGAATAACTATGGCTACACCTTC.

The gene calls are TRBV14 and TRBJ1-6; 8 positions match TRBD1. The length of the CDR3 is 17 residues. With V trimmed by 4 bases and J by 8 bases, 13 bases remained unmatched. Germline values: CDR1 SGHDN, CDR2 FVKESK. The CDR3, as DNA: TGTGCCAGCAGCCTCCACGGACAGGGCCCCAGGGATTCACCCCTCCACTTT. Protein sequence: CASSLHGQGPRDSPLHF.

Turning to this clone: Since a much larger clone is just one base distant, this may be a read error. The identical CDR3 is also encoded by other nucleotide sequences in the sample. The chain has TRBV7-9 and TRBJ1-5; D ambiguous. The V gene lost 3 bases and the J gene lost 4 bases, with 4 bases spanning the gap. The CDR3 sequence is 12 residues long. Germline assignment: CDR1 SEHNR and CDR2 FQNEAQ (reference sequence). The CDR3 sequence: CASSFGNQPQHF. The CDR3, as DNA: TGTGCCAGCAGCTTCGGGAATCAGCCCCAGCATTTT.

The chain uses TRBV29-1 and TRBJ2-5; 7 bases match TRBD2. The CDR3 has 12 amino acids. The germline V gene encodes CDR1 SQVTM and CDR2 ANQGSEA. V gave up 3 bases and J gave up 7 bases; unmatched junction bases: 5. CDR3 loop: CSVDVTGGTQYF. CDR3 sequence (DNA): TGCAGCGTTGATGTCACGGGGGGGACCCAGTACTTC.

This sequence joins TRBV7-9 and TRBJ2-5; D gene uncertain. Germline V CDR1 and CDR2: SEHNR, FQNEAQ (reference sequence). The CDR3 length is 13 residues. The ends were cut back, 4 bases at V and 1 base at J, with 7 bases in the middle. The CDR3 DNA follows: TGTGCCAGCAGCTCCGTGGTCCAAGAGACCCAGTACTTC. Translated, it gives CASSSVVQETQYF.

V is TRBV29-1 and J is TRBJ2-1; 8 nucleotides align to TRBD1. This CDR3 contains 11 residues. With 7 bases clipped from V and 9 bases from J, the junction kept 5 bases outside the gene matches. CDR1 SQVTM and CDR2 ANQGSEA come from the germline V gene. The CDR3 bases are TGCAGCGCCGTCGGGACAGGTGAGCAGTTCTTC. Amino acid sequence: CSAVGTGEQFF.

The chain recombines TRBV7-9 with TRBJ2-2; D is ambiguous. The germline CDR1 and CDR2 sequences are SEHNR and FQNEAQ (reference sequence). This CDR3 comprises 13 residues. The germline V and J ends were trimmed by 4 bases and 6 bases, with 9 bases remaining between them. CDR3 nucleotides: TGTGCCAGCAGCTCCGGTGGGTCCGGGGAGCTGTTTTTT. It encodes CASSSGGSGELFF. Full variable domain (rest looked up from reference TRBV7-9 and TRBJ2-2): DTGVSQNPRHKITKRGQNVTFRCDPISEHNRLYWYRQTLGQGPEFLTYFQNEAQLEKSRLLSDRFSAERPKGSFSTLEIQRTEQGDSAMYLCASSSGGSGELFFGEGSRLTVL.